A single sample gave rise to the 18 T cell receptor beta chains below, sequenced in a study of lymphopenia after photon versus proton radiotherapy. Sequencing was performed with immunoSEQ multiplex PCR; in TCRdb, only in-frame clones are kept and a portion is missing. The sample yields about 55,000 clones, 65% to 85% seen once. Sample: peripheral blood, taken from a patient treated with proton-based radiotherapy. Receptors originate from a man in his fifties or sixties with pancreatic cancer.

This clone was seen once. V usage is TRBV7-9 and J usage is TRBJ2-1; D gene ambiguous. Trimming removed 7 bases at V and 2 bases at J, with 18 bases between. This CDR3 spans 16 amino acids. Germline V CDR1 and CDR2: SEHNR, FQNEAQ (reference sequence). The CDR3 sequence: CASTEESFPAYNEQFF. Here the CDR3 DNA reads TGTGCCAGCACCGAAGAATCCTTCCCGGCCTACAATGAGCAGTTCTTC.

The V and J genes are TRBV4-2 and TRBJ2-1; 7 bases match TRBD1. The V segment lost 0 bases and the J segment 4 bases; nucleotides outside the gene matches: 3. The CDR3 runs 15 residues. Germline V lookup: CDR1 LGHNA, CDR2 YNFKEQ. The CDR3 coding sequence is TGTGCCAGCAGCCAAGATGGGACAGAGTACAATGAGCAGTTCTTC. It codes for CASSQDGTEYNEQFF.

The gene calls are TRBV18 and TRBJ2-3; D gene ambiguous. There are 13 residues in the CDR3. In germline, CDR1 is KGHSH, CDR2 LQKENI. V gave up 2 bases and J gave up 2 bases, with 5 bases separating them. CDR3 residues: CASSPVITDTQYF. In DNA form, the CDR3 reads TGTGCCAGCTCACCAGTTATCACAGATACGCAGTATTTT.

The rearrangement links TRBV9 to TRBJ1-1; D gene uncertain. Germline CDR1 SGDLS, CDR2 YYNGEE. Trimming removed 2 bases from V and 4 bases from J, with 9 bases in between. The CDR3 is 13 residues long. The CDR3 DNA follows: TGTGCCAGCAGCGTCGAGGCGGGCACTGAAGCTTTCTTT. Encoded protein: CASSVEAGTEAFF. The full variable domain, in which reference TRBV9 and TRBJ1-1 provide the parts outside the CDR3, is DSGVTQTPKHLITATGQRVTLRCSPRSGDLSVYWYQQSLDQGLQFLIQYYNGEERAKGNILERFSAQQFPDLHSELNLSSLELGDSALYFCASSVEAGTEAFFGQGTRLTVV.

The chain uses TRBV5-4 and TRBJ1-6; D gene uncertain. The V end was cut by 4 bases, the J end by 4 bases, with 3 bases between. The V gene's germline CDR1 is SGHNT and CDR2 YYREEE (reference sequence). The CDR3 is made up of 12 amino acids. The CDR3 nucleotides read TGTGCCAGCAGCCCTTATAATTCACCCCTCCACTTT. It is translated as CASSPYNSPLHF. Full variable domain (rest looked up from reference TRBV5-4 and TRBJ1-6): ETGVTQSPTHLIKTRGQQVTLRCSSQSGHNTVSWYQQALGQGPQFIFQYYREEENGRGNFPPRFSGLQFPNYSSELNVNALELDDSALYLCASSPYNSPLHFGNGTRLTVT.

This chain connects TRBV7-9 to TRBJ1-4; 8 nucleotides line up with TRBD1. CDR3 length: 15 residues. The V gene end was trimmed by 4 bases and the J gene end by 7 bases; junction bases not matched to a gene: 8. Germline CDR1 reads SEHNR; CDR2 reads FQNEAQ (reference sequence). The CDR3 coding sequence is TGTGCCAGCAGCTCTACGGACAGGGTTTCTGAAAAACTGTTTTTT. This sequence encodes CASSSTDRVSEKLFF.

V gene TRBV25-1 combines with J gene TRBJ2-7; 13 bases line up with TRBD2. Germline V gives CDR1 MGHDK, CDR2 SYGVNS. The CDR3 extends over 15 amino acids. The V and J ends lost 5 bases and 1 base, in that order; junction bases with no gene match: 2. This CDR3 is CASSPLAGGSYEQYF. Written as DNA, the CDR3 is TGTGCCAGCAGTCCACTAGCGGGAGGGTCCTACGAGCAGTACTTC.

The rearrangement uses TRBV4-1 and TRBJ1-1; D is unclear. Trimming removed 2 bases at V and 4 bases at J, with 20 bases between. Germline assignment: CDR1 MGHRA and CDR2 YSYEKL. The CDR3 is 17 residues long. CDR3: CASSQPATSRRFTEAFF. In DNA, the CDR3 is TGCGCCAGCAGCCAACCCGCTACGAGCAGAAGGTTCACTGAAGCTTTCTTT.

The chain carries TRBV6-1 and TRBJ2-7; D ambiguous. V lost 5 bases and J 5 bases, leaving 16 bases between the germline ends. The germline V gene has CDR1 MNHNS and CDR2 SASEGT. The CDR3 loop spans 14 amino acids. CDR3 region: CASSPKVGFNEQYF. The CDR3 nucleotides are TGTGCCAGCAGTCCAAAGGTGGGGTTCAACGAGCAGTACTTC.

The V gene is TRBV6-1, the J gene TRBJ1-4, with D perhaps matching TRBD1 (5 bases). Germline CDR1 is MNHNS and CDR2 is SASEGT. V lost 4 bases and J lost 11, with 23 bases in between. The CDR3 consists of 16 residues. The CDR3 reads CASSARQVSLWGKLFF. The CDR3 DNA reads as TGTGCCAGCAGTGCCCGACAAGTCTCCCTTTGGGGGAAACTGTTTTTT.

The genes are TRBV11-3 and TRBJ2-1; D is tentatively TRBD1 or TRBD2 (6 bases each). CDR1 and CDR2 from the germline V gene are SGHNT and YENEEA. Deletions cut 5 bases from V and 5 bases from J, with 22 bases between. There are 17 residues in the CDR3. The CDR3 DNA is TGTGCCAGCAGCGGTAATGGGGGGCATAGGGGAGACAATGAGCAGTTCTTC. The encoded protein is CASSGNGGHRGDNEQFF. Together with reference TRBV11-3 and TRBJ2-1, the CDR3 gives the full variable domain: EAGVVQSPRYKIIEKKQPVAFWCNPISGHNTLYWYLQNLGQGPELLIRYENEEAVDDSQLPKDRFSAERLKGVDSTLKIQPAELGDSAVYLCASSGNGGHRGDNEQFFGPGTRLTVL.

The chain uses TRBV2 and TRBJ1-2, with D perhaps matching TRBD1 (5 bases). Trimming cost V 3 bases and J 2 bases, with 10 bases left between them. The germline gives CDR1 SNHLY, CDR2 FYNNEI. The CDR3 has 14 amino acids. CDR3 DNA sequence: TGTGCCAGCAGTGACCGGGGACGAAACTATGGCTACACCTTC. Translation gives CASSDRGRNYGYTF. The complete variable domain, with remaining parts taken from reference TRBV2 and TRBJ1-2, reads EPEVTQTPSHQVTQMGQEVILRCVPISNHLYFYWYRQILGQKVEFLVSFYNNEISEKSEIFDDQFSVERPDGSNFTLKIRSTKLEDSAMYFCASSDRGRNYGYTFGSGTRLTVV.

Only one count was recorded for this clone. V is TRBV18 and J is TRBJ2-5, with TRBD1 matching over 11 bases. With V trimmed by 4 bases and J by 4 bases, 2 bases remained unmatched. Germline-derived CDR1 and CDR2 are KGHSH and LQKENI. This CDR3 spans 14 amino acids. The CDR3 DNA follows: TGTGCCAGCTCACTGGGACAGGGGGGAGAGACCCAGTACTTC. It translates to CASSLGQGGETQYF.

The gene calls are TRBV7-2 and TRBJ1-1, with 8 nucleotides matching TRBD1. After removal of 1 base from V and 0 bases from J, the junction contained 10 bases not matched to a gene. CDR1 and CDR2 from the germline V gene are SGHTA and FQGNSA. The length of the CDR3 is 18 residues. The CDR3, as DNA: TGTGCCAGCAGCTTAGGATCTGGACAGGGCCTCATGAACACTGAAGCTTTCTTT. Amino acid sequence: CASSLGSGQGLMNTEAFF.

This rearrangement joins TRBV4-3 to TRBJ1-5; D is perhaps TRBD1 (5 bases). V lost 0 bases, J lost 4 bases, and 10 bases lay in between. CDR1 LGHNA and CDR2 YSLEER come from the germline V gene. The CDR3 is 15 amino acids. The CDR3 DNA reads TGCGCCAGCAGCCAAGATCCCGGGGCGAATCAGCCCCAGCATTTT. Translating it yields CASSQDPGANQPQHF.

This chain uses TRBV5-5 with TRBJ1-1; D gene unclear. The CDR3 is 15 residues long. V lost 0 bases, J lost 0 bases, and 9 bases lay in between. Germline V gene data show CDR1 as SGHKS and CDR2 as YYEKEE (reference sequence). Written as DNA, the CDR3 is TGTGCCAGCAGCTTGGAAGGCAGGTTGAACACTGAAGCTTTCTTT. Translated, it gives CASSLEGRLNTEAFF.

This clone turned up a few times. This chain connects TRBV15 to TRBJ1-1; 9 bases are a match to TRBD1. CDR1 is LNHNV and CDR2 is YYDKDF in the germline V gene (reference sequence). The CDR3 is made up of 19 amino acids. The J segment lost 0 bases and the V segment lost 0 bases, leaving 11 bases of the junction unmatched. The CDR3 nucleotides are TGTGCCACCAGCAGAGATATGGGCACAGGGGGCTTCATGAACACTGAAGCTTTCTTT. Translating it yields CATSRDMGTGGFMNTEAFF. Variable domain in full (rest from reference TRBV15 and TRBJ1-1): DAMVIQNPRYQVTQFGKPVTLSCSQTLNHNVMYWYQQKSSQAPKLLFHYYDKDFNNEADTPDNFQSRRPNTSFCFLDIRSPGLGDTAMYLCATSRDMGTGGFMNTEAFFGQGTRLTVV.

The V call is TRBV19, the J call TRBJ2-3; unclear D gene. V was clipped by 7 bases and J by 6 bases, with 14 bases between them. The CDR3 has 13 amino acids. Germline V lookup: CDR1 LNHDA, CDR2 SQIVND (reference sequence). CDR3 in DNA: TGTGCCAGTAAGGATGTTATGGGGGATACGCAGTATTTT. Protein sequence: CASKDVMGDTQYF.